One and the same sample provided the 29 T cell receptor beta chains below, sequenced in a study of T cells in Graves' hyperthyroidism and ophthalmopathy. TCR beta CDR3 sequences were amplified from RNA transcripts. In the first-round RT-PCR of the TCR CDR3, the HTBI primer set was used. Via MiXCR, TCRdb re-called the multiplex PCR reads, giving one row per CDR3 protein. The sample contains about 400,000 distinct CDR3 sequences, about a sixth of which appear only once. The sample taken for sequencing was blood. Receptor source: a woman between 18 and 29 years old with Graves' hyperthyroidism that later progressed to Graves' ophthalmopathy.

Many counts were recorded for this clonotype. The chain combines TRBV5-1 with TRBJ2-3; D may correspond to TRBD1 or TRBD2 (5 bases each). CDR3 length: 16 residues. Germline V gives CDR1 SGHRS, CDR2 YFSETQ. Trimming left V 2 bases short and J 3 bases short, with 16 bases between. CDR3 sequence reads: CASSLPSGGPTDTQYF. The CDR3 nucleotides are TGCGCCAGCAGCTTACCTAGTGGGGGACCGACAGATACGCAGTATTTT.

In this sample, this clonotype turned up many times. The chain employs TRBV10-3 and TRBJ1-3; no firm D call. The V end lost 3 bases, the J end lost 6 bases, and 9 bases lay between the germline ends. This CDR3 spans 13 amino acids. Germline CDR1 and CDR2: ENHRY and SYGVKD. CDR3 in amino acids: CAISDVDLNTIYF. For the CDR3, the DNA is TGTGCCATCAGTGACGTGGATTTAAACACCATATATTTT.

The CDR3 nucleotides are TGTGCCAGCAGCCGCCCCGGGACTACCTACAATGAGCAGTTCTTC. Translating it yields CASSRPGTTYNEQFF. The rearrangement links TRBV3-1 to TRBJ2-1, with 7 positions matching TRBD2. The CDR3 extends over 15 amino acids. V gave up 4 bases and J gave up 2 bases; unmatched junction bases: 5. CDR1 is LGHDT and CDR2 is YNNKEL in the germline V gene (reference sequence).

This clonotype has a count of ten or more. In DNA form, the CDR3 reads TGCAGTGCTGGTTCTAGTCGGGACAGCTCCTACGAGCAGTACTTC. It specifies CSAGSSRDSSYEQYF. The genes are TRBV20-1 and TRBJ2-7, with 7 bases that match TRBD1. CDR1 DFQATT and CDR2 SNEGSKA come from the germline V gene (reference sequence). Trimming removed 5 bases from V and 0 bases from J; junction bases left unmatched: 10. The CDR3 spans 15 residues.

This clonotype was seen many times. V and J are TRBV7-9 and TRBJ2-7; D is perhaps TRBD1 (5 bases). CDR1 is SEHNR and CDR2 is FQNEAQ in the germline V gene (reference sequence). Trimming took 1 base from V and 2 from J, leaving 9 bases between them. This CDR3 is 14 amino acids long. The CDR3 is CASSLGLGAYEQYF. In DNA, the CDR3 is TGTGCCAGCAGCTTAGGATTAGGGGCCTACGAGCAGTACTTC.

The chain's CDR3 is CASSLSAGGRYEQYF. CDR3 sequence (DNA): TGTGCCAGCAGTTTGTCAGCGGGAGGCCGCTACGAGCAGTACTTC. V is TRBV28 and J is TRBJ2-7; 9 bases are shared with TRBD2. V shed 3 bases, J shed 3 bases, and the junction held 6 bases outside the gene matches. CDR1 and CDR2 from the germline V gene are MDHEN and SYDVKM. The CDR3 is 15 residues long.

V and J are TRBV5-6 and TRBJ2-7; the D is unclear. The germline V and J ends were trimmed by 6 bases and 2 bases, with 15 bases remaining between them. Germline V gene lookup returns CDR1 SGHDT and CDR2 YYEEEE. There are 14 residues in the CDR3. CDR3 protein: CASTRRFPAYEQYF. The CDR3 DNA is TGTGCCAGCACCAGGAGATTCCCAGCCTACGAGCAGTACTTC.

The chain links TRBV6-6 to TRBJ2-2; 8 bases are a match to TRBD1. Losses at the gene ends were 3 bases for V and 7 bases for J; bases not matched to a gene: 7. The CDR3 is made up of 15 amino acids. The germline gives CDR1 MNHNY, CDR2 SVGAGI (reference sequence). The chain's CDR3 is CASSYSDRDYGELFF. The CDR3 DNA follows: TGTGCCAGCAGTTATTCGGACAGGGATTACGGGGAGCTGTTTTTT.

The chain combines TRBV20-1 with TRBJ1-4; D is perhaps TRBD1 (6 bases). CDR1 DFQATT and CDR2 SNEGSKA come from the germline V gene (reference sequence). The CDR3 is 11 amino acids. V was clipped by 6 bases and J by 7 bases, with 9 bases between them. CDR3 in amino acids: CSAQGFEKLFF. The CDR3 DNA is TGCAGTGCCCAGGGGTTTGAAAAACTGTTTTTT.

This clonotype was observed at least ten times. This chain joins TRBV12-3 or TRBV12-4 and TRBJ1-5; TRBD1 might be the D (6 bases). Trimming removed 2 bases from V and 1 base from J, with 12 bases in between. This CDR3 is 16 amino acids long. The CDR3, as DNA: TGTGCCAGCAGTTTACAGGGGAGTGGGAGCAATCAGCCCCAGCATTTT. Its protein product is CASSLQGSGSNQPQHF.

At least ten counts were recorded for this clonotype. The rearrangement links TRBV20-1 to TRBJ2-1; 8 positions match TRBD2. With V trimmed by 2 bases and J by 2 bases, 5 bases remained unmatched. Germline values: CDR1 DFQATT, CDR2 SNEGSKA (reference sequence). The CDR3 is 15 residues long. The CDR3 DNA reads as TGCAGTGCTAGACCCAGCGGGAGAACCTACAATGAGCAGTTCTTC. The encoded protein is CSARPSGRTYNEQFF.

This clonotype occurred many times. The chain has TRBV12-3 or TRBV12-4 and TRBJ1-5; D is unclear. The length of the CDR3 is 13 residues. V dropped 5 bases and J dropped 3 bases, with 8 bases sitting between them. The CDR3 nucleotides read TGTGCCAGCAGTCCTCGGACCAATCAGCCCCAGCATTTT. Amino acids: CASSPRTNQPQHF.

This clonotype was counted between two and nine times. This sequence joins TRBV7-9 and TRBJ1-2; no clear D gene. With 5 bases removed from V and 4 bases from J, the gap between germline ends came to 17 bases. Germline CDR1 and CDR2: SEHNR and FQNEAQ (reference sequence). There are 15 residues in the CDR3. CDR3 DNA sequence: TGTGCCAGCAGCCCTCAGGCGGCTCCAGGCTATGGCTACACCTTC. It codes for CASSPQAAPGYGYTF.

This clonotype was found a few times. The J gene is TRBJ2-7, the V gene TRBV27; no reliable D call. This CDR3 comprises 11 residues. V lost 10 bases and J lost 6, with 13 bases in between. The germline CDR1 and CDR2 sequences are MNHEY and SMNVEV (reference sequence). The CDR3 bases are TGTGCCACCCGGGCGCGCCTCGAGCAGTACTTC. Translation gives CATRARLEQYF.

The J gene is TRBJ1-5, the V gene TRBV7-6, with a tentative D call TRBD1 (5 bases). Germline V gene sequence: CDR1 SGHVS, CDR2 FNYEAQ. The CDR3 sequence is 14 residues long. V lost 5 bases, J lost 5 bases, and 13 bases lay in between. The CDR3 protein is CASSLGGEYQPQHF. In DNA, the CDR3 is TGTGCCAGCAGCCTGGGGGGGGAATATCAGCCCCAGCATTTT.

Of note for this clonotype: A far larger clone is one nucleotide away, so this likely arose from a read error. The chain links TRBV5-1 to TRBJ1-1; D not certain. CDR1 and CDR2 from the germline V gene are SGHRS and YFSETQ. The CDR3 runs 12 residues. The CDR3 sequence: CTSSLAGTEAFF. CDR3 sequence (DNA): TGCACCAGCAGCTTGGCGGGCACTGAAGCTTTCTTT.

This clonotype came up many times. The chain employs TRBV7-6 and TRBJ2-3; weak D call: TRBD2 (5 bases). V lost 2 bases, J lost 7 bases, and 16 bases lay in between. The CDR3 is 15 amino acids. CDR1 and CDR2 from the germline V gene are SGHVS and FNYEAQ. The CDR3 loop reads CASSLFSGGTNTQYF. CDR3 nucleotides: TGTGCCAGCAGCTTATTCAGCGGAGGCACTAATACGCAGTATTTT.

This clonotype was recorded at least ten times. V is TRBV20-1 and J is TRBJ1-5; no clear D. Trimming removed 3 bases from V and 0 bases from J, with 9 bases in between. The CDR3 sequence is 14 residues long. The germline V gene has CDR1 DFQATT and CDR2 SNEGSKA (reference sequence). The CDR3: CSASDSNSNQPQHF. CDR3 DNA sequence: TGCAGTGCTAGTGATTCAAATAGCAATCAGCCCCAGCATTTT.

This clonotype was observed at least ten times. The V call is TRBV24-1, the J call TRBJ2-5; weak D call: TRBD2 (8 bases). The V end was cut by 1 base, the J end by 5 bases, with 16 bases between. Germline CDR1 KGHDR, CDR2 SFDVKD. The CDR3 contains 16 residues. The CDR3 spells CATSDFGRGRRETQYF. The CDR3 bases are TGTGCCACCAGTGATTTCGGGAGGGGGCGTCGGGAGACCCAGTACTTC.

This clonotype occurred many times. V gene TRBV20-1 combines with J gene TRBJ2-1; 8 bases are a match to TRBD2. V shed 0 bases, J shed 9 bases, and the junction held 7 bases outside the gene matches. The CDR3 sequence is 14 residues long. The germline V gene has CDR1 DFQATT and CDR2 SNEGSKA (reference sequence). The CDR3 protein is CSARDPRTSSEQFF. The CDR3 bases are TGCAGTGCTAGAGATCCTCGGACTAGCAGTGAGCAGTTCTTC.

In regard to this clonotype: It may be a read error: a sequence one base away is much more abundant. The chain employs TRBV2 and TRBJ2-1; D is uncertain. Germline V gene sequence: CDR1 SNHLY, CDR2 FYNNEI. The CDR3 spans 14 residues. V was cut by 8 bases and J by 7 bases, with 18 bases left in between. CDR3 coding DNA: TGTGCCAGCGCCTTCGGGCTGGGTGGGAATGAGCAGTTCTTC. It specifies CASAFGLGGNEQFF.

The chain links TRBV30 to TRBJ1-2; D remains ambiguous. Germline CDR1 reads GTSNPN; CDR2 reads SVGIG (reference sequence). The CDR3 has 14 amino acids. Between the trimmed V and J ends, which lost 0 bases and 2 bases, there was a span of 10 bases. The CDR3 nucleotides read TGTGCCTGGAGTGTGGGCGGACTGAACTATGGCTACACCTTC. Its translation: CAWSVGGLNYGYTF.

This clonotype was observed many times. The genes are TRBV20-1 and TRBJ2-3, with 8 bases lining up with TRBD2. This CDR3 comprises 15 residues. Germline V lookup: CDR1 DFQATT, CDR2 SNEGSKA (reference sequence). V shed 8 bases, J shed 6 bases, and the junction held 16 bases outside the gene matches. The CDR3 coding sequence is TGCAGTCCCTCAGACCTTTCGGGAGGGTACGATACGCAGTATTTT. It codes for CSPSDLSGGYDTQYF.

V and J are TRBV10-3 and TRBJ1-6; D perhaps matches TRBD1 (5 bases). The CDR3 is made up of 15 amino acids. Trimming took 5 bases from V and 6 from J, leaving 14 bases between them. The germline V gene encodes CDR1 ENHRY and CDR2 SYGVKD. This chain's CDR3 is CAISNPGTLNSPLHF. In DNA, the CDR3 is TGTGCCATCAGTAATCCCGGGACCCTTAATTCACCCCTCCACTTT.

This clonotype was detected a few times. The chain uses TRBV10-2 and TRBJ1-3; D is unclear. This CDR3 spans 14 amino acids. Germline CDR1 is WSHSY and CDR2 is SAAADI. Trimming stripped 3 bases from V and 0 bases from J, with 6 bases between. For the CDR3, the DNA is TGCGCCAGCAGTGATCGGTTCTCTGGAAACACCATATATTTT. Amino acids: CASSDRFSGNTIYF.

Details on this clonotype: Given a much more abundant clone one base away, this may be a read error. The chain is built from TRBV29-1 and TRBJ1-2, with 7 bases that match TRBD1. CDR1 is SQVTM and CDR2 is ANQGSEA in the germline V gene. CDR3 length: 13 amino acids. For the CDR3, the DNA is TGCAGCGTCACCCCCAGGGGGAACTCTGGCCACACCTTC. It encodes CSVTPRGNSGHTF.

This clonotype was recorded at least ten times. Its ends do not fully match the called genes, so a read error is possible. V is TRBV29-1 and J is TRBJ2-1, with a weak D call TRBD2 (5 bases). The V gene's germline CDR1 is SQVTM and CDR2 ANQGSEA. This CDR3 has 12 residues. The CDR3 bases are TGCAGTGTTGCGGGCGGCCTCGATGAGCAGTTCTTC. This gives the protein CSVAGGLDEQFF.

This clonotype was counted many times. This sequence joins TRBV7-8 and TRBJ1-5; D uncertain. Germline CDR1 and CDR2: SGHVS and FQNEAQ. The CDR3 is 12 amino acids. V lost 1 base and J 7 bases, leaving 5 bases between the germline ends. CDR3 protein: CASSLVDQPQHF. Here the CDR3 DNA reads TGTGCCAGCAGCTTAGTCGACCAGCCCCAGCATTTT. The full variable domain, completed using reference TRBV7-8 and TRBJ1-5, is GAGVSQSPRYKVAKRGQDVALRCDPISGHVSLFWYQQALGQGPEFLTYFQNEAQLDKSGLPSDRFFAERPEGSVSTLKIQRTQQEDSAVYLCASSLVDQPQHFGDGTRLSIL.

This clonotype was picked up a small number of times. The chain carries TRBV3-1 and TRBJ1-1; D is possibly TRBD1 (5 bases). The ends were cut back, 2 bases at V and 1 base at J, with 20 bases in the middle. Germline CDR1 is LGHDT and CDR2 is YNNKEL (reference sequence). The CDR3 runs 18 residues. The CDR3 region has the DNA TGTGCCAGCAGCCAAACCCACTTAAGGCAGACAGCGAACACTGAAGCTTTCTTT. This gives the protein CASSQTHLRQTANTEAFF.